These T cell receptor beta chains were read from a single sample in a study of identical twins. TCRdb recomputed calls from the 5' RACE reads with MiXCR, one row per CDR3 protein. The sample shows fewer than 650,000 distinct CDR3 sequences, more than 9% of them seen only once. These sequences were also reported in another study, on yellow fever vaccine responses in identical twins.

Sample: PBMCs. Receptors were obtained from a woman between 18 and 30 years old in good health. Each CDR3 is given with its conserved first and last residue. The D gene is left open where the match is weak. The size entry is marked missing in some rows and otherwise reads once, few, many or a size class.

CDR3: CSVRGAAGNTIYF
DNA: TGCAGCGTGCGGGGGGCTGCCGGAAACACCATATATTTT
size: many
D: -
J: TRBJ1-3
V: TRBV29-1

CDR3: CAWSALWPGGDTQYF
DNA: TGTGCCTGGAGTGCCCTTTGGCCAGGGGGAGATACGCAGTATTTT
size: -
D: TRBD1
J: TRBJ2-3
V: TRBV30

CDR3: CASSVVGTGNSPLHF
DNA: TGTGCCAGCAGCGTAGTAGGGACCGGCAATTCACCCCTCCACTTT
size: many
D: -
J: TRBJ1-6
V: TRBV9

CDR3: CASSFGRAGGVETQYF
DNA: TGTGCCAGCAGCTTTGGAAGGGCAGGGGGCGTAGAGACCCAGTACTTC
size: -
D: TRBD1
J: TRBJ2-5
V: TRBV5-5

CDR3: CSAGAGSYEQYF
DNA: TGCAGTGCTGGGGCAGGTTCCTACGAGCAGTACTTC
size: few
D: -
J: TRBJ2-7
V: TRBV20-1

CDR3: CSAYRTGVWVGELFF
DNA: TGCAGTGCATACCGGACAGGGGTGTGGGTCGGGGAGCTGTTTTTT
size: few
D: TRBD1
J: TRBJ2-2
V: TRBV20-1

CDR3: CASSSLSGSNPEQFF
DNA: TGTGCCAGCAGCTCGCTTAGCGGGAGTAATCCTGAGCAGTTCTTC
size: -
D: TRBD2
J: TRBJ2-1
V: TRBV11-2

CDR3: CASQTASSYNEQFF
DNA: TGTGCCAGTCAGACGGCCAGCTCCTACAATGAGCAGTTCTTC
size: many
D: -
J: TRBJ2-1
V: TRBV27

CDR3: CASSLQGSEGYTF
DNA: TGCGCCAGCAGCTTACAGGGGTCCGAGGGCTACACCTTC
size: -
D: TRBD1
J: TRBJ1-2
V: TRBV5-1

CDR3: CASSLTGLTEAFF
DNA: TGTGCCAGCAGTCTCACAGGGTTAACTGAAGCTTTCTTT
size: many
D: -
J: TRBJ1-1
V: TRBV27

CDR3: CSAPPSLVYNEQFF
DNA: TGCAGTGCCCCCCCATCCCTGGTGTACAATGAGCAGTTCTTC
size: -
D: -
J: TRBJ2-1
V: TRBV20-1

CDR3: CASSFPGFGSSPLHF
DNA: TGTGCCAGCAGCTTTCCGGGATTCGGGAGTTCACCCCTCCACTTT
size: many
D: -
J: TRBJ1-6
V: TRBV7-8

CDR3: CASSYDRVANTQYF
DNA: TGTGCCAGCAGCTACGACAGGGTAGCAAATACGCAGTATTTT
size: many
D: TRBD1
J: TRBJ2-3
V: TRBV7-3

CDR3: CASSFLGTSGTDTQYF
DNA: TGTGCCAGCAGTTTTTTGGGGACTAGCGGCACAGATACGCAGTATTTT
size: few
D: TRBD2
J: TRBJ2-3
V: TRBV27

CDR3: CASVVAGTTDTQYF
DNA: TGTGCCAGTGTGGTAGCGGGAACCACAGATACGCAGTATTTT
size: many
D: TRBD2
J: TRBJ2-3
V: TRBV7-8

CDR3: CSARPGTGVHEQYF
DNA: TGCAGTGCTAGGCCTGGGACAGGGGTTCACGAGCAGTACTTC
size: many
D: TRBD1
J: TRBJ2-7
V: TRBV20-1

CDR3: CASSQEGKTYEQYF
DNA: TGTGCCAGCAGCCAAGAAGGAAAGACCTACGAGCAGTACTTC
size: many
D: -
J: TRBJ2-7
V: TRBV4-2

CDR3: CAISHKMDRVNTEAFF
DNA: TGTGCCATCAGTCATAAAATGGACAGGGTCAACACTGAAGCTTTCTTT
size: once
D: TRBD1
J: TRBJ1-1
V: TRBV10-3

CDR3: CASSGQGAIAKNIQYF
DNA: TGCGCCAGCAGTGGACAGGGGGCGATAGCCAAAAACATTCAGTACTTC
size: few
D: TRBD1
J: TRBJ2-4
V: TRBV10-2

CDR3: CASRRIRTATEAFF
DNA: TGTGCCAGCAGGAGAATCCGGACGGCTACTGAAGCTTTCTTT
size: few
D: -
J: TRBJ1-1
V: TRBV2

CDR3: CASSLGGSTYEQYF
DNA: TGTGCCAGCAGCTTAGGAGGGAGTACTTACGAGCAGTACTTC
size: many
D: -
J: TRBJ2-7
V: TRBV7-2

CDR3: CASSTLAGGREETQYF
DNA: TGTGCCAGCAGCACACTAGCGGGAGGTAGGGAAGAGACCCAGTACTTC
size: -
D: TRBD2
J: TRBJ2-5
V: TRBV7-9

CDR3: CASSFKVANVLTF
DNA: TGTGCCAGCAGTTTCAAAGTCGCCAACGTCCTGACTTTC
size: many
D: -
J: TRBJ2-6
V: TRBV6-5

CDR3: CASSTSRVGYTF
DNA: TGTGCCAGCAGTACCTCCAGGGTTGGCTACACCTTC
size: -
D: -
J: TRBJ1-2
V: TRBV12-3/TRBV12-4

CDR3: CASSLGPGYQETQYF
DNA: TGTGCCAGCAGCTTAGGTCCAGGGTACCAAGAGACCCAGTACTTC
size: few
D: -
J: TRBJ2-5
V: TRBV7-2

CDR3: CASSEYITGVGYTF
DNA: TGTGCCAGCAGTGAATATATTACAGGGGTGGGCTACACCTTC
size: few
D: TRBD1
J: TRBJ1-2
V: TRBV25-1

CDR3: CASSLAQPGHGYTF
DNA: TGCGCCAGCAGCTTGGCTCAACCAGGGCACGGCTACACCTTC
size: few
D: -
J: TRBJ1-2
V: TRBV5-1

CDR3: CASNTGGERTDTQYF
DNA: TGTGCCAGCAATACAGGGGGCGAACGCACAGATACGCAGTATTTT
size: few
D: TRBD1
J: TRBJ2-3
V: TRBV12-3/TRBV12-4

CDR3: CSARTGTQDEKLFF
DNA: TGCAGTGCTCGGACAGGGACGCAGGATGAAAAACTGTTTTTT
size: -
D: TRBD1
J: TRBJ1-4
V: TRBV20-1

CDR3: CSSQLEPTDTQYF
DNA: TGCAGTTCCCAACTAGAACCCACAGATACGCAGTATTTT
size: -
D: -
J: TRBJ2-3
V: TRBV20-1

CDR3: CASSFIAGLYEQYF
DNA: TGTGCCAGCAGTTTTATAGCAGGGTTGTACGAGCAGTACTTC
size: -
D: -
J: TRBJ2-7
V: TRBV12-3/TRBV12-4

CDR3: CASSPNIGSNEQFF
DNA: TGCGCCAGCAGCCCCAACATAGGGTCCAATGAGCAGTTCTTC
size: -
D: -
J: TRBJ2-1
V: TRBV4-3

CDR3: CASTDLPPGQGTGELFF
DNA: TGCGCCAGCACTGACCTCCCTCCGGGACAGGGGACCGGGGAGCTGTTTTTT
size: few
D: TRBD1
J: TRBJ2-2
V: TRBV5-1

CDR3: CASSLDWLGTEQFF
DNA: TGTGCCAGCAGCTTGGATTGGCTCGGAACTGAGCAGTTCTTC
size: few
D: -
J: TRBJ2-1
V: TRBV5-6

CDR3: CASSARQGQETQYF
DNA: TGTGCCAGCAGTGCTAGACAGGGGCAAGAGACCCAGTACTTC
size: -
D: TRBD1
J: TRBJ2-5
V: TRBV25-1

CDR3: CSASRQGKFRWETQYF
DNA: TGCAGTGCTAGTAGGCAGGGAAAGTTCCGGTGGGAGACCCAGTACTTC
size: few
D: -
J: TRBJ2-5
V: TRBV20-1

CDR3: CASSSRTSYEQYF
DNA: TGTGCCAGCAGCTCACGGACTAGCTACGAGCAGTACTTC
size: many
D: TRBD2
J: TRBJ2-7
V: TRBV7-9

CDR3: CAISGQLTGEQFF
DNA: TGTGCCATCAGTGGGCAACTAACGGGTGAGCAGTTCTTC
size: many
D: -
J: TRBJ2-1
V: TRBV10-3

CDR3: CASSVVADPYEQYF
DNA: TGTGCCAGCAGCGTAGTAGCTGATCCCTACGAGCAGTACTTC
size: -
D: -
J: TRBJ2-7
V: TRBV9

CDR3: CASSRTSLPTGELFF
DNA: TGCGCCAGCAGCCGAACAAGTCTCCCCACCGGGGAGCTGTTTTTT
size: many
D: -
J: TRBJ2-2
V: TRBV4-3

CDR3: CASSTTLQGVGTEAFF
DNA: TGTGCCAGCAGCACTACATTACAGGGGGTCGGCACTGAAGCTTTCTTT
size: -
D: TRBD1
J: TRBJ1-1
V: TRBV25-1

CDR3: CAISESTSQPQHF
DNA: TGTGCCATCAGTGAGTCGACGTCCCAGCCCCAGCATTTT
size: many
D: -
J: TRBJ1-5
V: TRBV10-3

CDR3: CASSVEVAGAYNEQFF
DNA: TGTGCCAGCAGCGTAGAGGTAGCGGGAGCCTACAATGAGCAGTTCTTC
size: many
D: TRBD2
J: TRBJ2-1
V: TRBV9

CDR3: CASSLAAPNTGELFF
DNA: TGTGCCAGCAGCTTAGCTGCCCCTAACACCGGGGAGCTGTTTTTT
size: few
D: -
J: TRBJ2-2
V: TRBV7-9

CDR3: CSAQGGGEQYF
DNA: TGCAGTGCCCAAGGCGGAGGCGAGCAGTACTTC
size: -
D: -
J: TRBJ2-7
V: TRBV20-1

CDR3: CASSQATGTGRFGTGELFF
DNA: TGCGCCAGCAGCCAGGCGACCGGGACAGGGAGGTTTGGGACCGGGGAGCTGTTTTTT
size: once
D: TRBD1
J: TRBJ2-2
V: TRBV4-3

CDR3: CSVEDLDRTESWGYTF
DNA: TGCAGCGTTGAAGATCTCGACAGGACGGAGTCTTGGGGCTACACCTTC
size: many
D: -
J: TRBJ1-2
V: TRBV29-1

CDR3: CASSYTRGGVNEQFF
DNA: TGCGCCAGCAGCTATACACGGGGGGGCGTCAATGAGCAGTTCTTC
size: few
D: TRBD2
J: TRBJ2-1
V: TRBV4-1

CDR3: CASSRGSTGNQPQHF
DNA: TGTGCCAGCAGTCGTGGTTCGACAGGCAATCAGCCCCAGCATTTT
size: many
D: -
J: TRBJ1-5
V: TRBV12-3/TRBV12-4

CDR3: CASSDRGPGAQHF
DNA: TGCGCCAGCAGCGACCGGGGACCGGGGGCGCAGCATTTT
size: -
D: -
J: TRBJ1-5
V: TRBV5-1

CDR3: CASRLGTSGGADTQYF
DNA: TGTGCCAGCAGATTAGGGACTAGCGGGGGGGCAGATACGCAGTATTTT
size: -
D: TRBD2
J: TRBJ2-3
V: TRBV13

CDR3: CASSYSGADSQPQHF
DNA: TGTGCCAGCAGTTACTCGGGGGCAGATAGTCAGCCCCAGCATTTT
size: many
D: -
J: TRBJ1-5
V: TRBV6-5

CDR3: CASSERGGSGANVLTF
DNA: TGTGCCAGCAGTGAACGGGGGGGCTCTGGGGCCAACGTCCTGACTTTC
size: -
D: TRBD2
J: TRBJ2-6
V: TRBV2

CDR3: CASSPAVGGPWSPLHF
DNA: TGTGCCAGCAGCCCTGCGGTGGGGGGGCCTTGGTCACCCCTCCACTTT
size: many
D: -
J: TRBJ1-6
V: TRBV3-1

CDR3: CASSSLSPHRQGAKNTEAFF
DNA: TGTGCCAGCAGCTCCCTCTCCCCTCACAGACAGGGGGCTAAGAACACTGAAGCTTTCTTT
size: -
D: TRBD1
J: TRBJ1-1
V: TRBV11-2